This T cell receptor (beta chain) derives from a study of blood T cell repertoires in COVID-19. Libraries were prepared by immunoSEQ multiplex PCR; TCRdb keeps only in-frame clonotypes and omits some of them. The sample contains over 100,000 clones, 84% of which appear only once. Remarks on this clone: The sample has other DNA sequences that encode this CDR3 too.

The receptor was isolated from a human donor in a cohort sampled during active COVID-19. Sequencing input: peripheral blood.

CDR3 coding DNA: TGCGCCAGCAGCTTGGAGGGGCCTGCCTATCAGCCCCAGCATTTT. This codes for CASSLEGPAYQPQHF. The V call is TRBV5-1, the J call TRBJ1-5, with a possible D match to TRBD1 (5 bases). V gave up 0 bases and J gave up 5 bases, with 12 bases separating them. This CDR3 region has 15 residues. CDR1 and CDR2 from the germline V gene are SGHRS and YFSETQ.